This TCR beta chain is drawn from a study of blood T cell repertoires in COVID-19. About the study: Acute and convalescent COVID-19 specimens originated in the United States, Italy and Spain.

Repertoires were generated with immunoSEQ multiplex PCR, while TCRdb's copy carries only in-frame clones and drops some. This sample has some 250,000 clones; around 87% occur once, and the top ten carry roughly 4.9%. Trimming took 6 bases from V and 7 from J, leaving 16 bases between them. Per the germline V gene, CDR1 is MDHEN and CDR2 is SYDVKM. The CDR3 loop spans 14 amino acids. The V gene is TRBV28, the J gene TRBJ2-1; D may be TRBD2 (5 bases). Sequenced sample: peripheral blood. The receptor was derived from a woman aged 55-70 years with COVID-19, enrolled during active disease. CDR3 coding DNA: TGTGCCAGCAGCCCTGAGGGAGTCAGTAATGAGCAGTTCTTC. It specifies CASSPEGVSNEQFF.